This TCR beta chain is drawn from a study of shared clonotypes between healthy human individuals. Whole-study findings and limits: Donor scarcity curtailed the genetic and exposure-history diversity represented herein. The sole specimen, blood, was sampled, and tissue repertoires likely differ.

The method was immunoSEQ multiplex PCR; TCRdb's version includes in-frame clones alone and lacks a portion of them. The sample has about 500,000 clones, approximately 80% seen once. Germline CDR1 is SGHAT and CDR2 is FQNNGV. This CDR3 has 15 residues. A remark on this clone: Its target is not known.

The source material was PBMCs. The TCR comes from a woman aged 40 to 49 in good health. Some clones in this sample may be carry-over from other donors' samples. V usage is TRBV11-2 and J usage is TRBJ2-5; 10 bases match TRBD2. The end of the DNA aligns better with TRBJ2-7, so the J call may be wrong. In nucleotides, the CDR3 is TGTGCCAGCAGCCTCCGACTAGCGGGTCCCTACGAGCAGTACTTC. Its translation is CASSLRLAGPYEQYF.